Each of the 20 T cell receptor beta chains below was sequenced from the same sample in a study of cytomegalovirus exposure and HLA in healthy donors. Vbeta (60) and Jbeta (13) primers were used in the PCR. Produced via immunoSEQ multiplex PCR; TCRdb's table is partial and in-frame only. Of roughly 160,000 clones in the sample, approximately 75% were seen once. Sequences were obtained from PBMCs. The receptors here all came from a man younger than 45 in good health and CMV-seropositive.

In this sample, this clone turned up once. The chain links TRBV19 to TRBJ1-5, with D perhaps TRBD1 (6 bases). The V gene's germline CDR1 is LNHDA and CDR2 SQIVND (reference sequence). This CDR3 has 15 amino acids. V dropped 2 bases and J dropped 5 bases, with 13 bases sitting between them. In DNA, the CDR3 is TGTGCCAGTAGTATATCAGGGGCTCCCTATCAGCCCCAGCATTTT. Residues: CASSISGAPYQPQHF. Full variable domain (missing parts from reference TRBV19 and TRBJ1-5): DGGITQSPKYLFRKEGQNVTLSCEQNLNHDAMYWYRQDPGQGLRLIYYSQIVNDFQKGDIAEGYSVSREKKESFPLTVTSAQKNPTAFYLCASSISGAPYQPQHFGDGTRLSIL.

The V gene is TRBV4-1, the J gene TRBJ2-1; TRBD1 agrees at 9 bases. Germline trimming cut 3 bases from V and 6 bases from J; bases unmatched to any gene: 3. The germline CDR1 and CDR2 sequences are MGHRA and YSYEKL. The CDR3 is made up of 14 amino acids. The CDR3 protein is CASSQGQGSNEQFF. The CDR3 DNA reads TGCGCCAGCAGCCAGGGACAGGGATCCAATGAGCAGTTCTTC.

The chain links TRBV9 to TRBJ2-2; the D is unclear. V shed 0 bases and J shed 4 bases, with 10 bases lying between them. This CDR3 spans 15 amino acids. Germline assignment: CDR1 SGDLS and CDR2 YYNGEE. The CDR3 is CASSVGTVATGELFF. The CDR3 nucleotides are TGTGCCAGCAGCGTAGGAACGGTCGCCACCGGGGAGCTGTTTTTT.

The V call is TRBV5-4, the J call TRBJ2-5, with TRBD2 matching over 7 bases. CDR3 size: 13 residues. Germline lookup yields CDR1 SGHNT and CDR2 YYREEE (reference sequence). J gave up 4 bases and V 1 base, and 1 base lay outside the gene matches. This chain's CDR3 is CASSLWGGETQYF. Here the CDR3 DNA reads TGTGCCAGCAGCTTGTGGGGGGGAGAGACCCAGTACTTC.

The V and J genes are TRBV14 and TRBJ1-2; perhaps TRBD1 as D (5 bases). Germline-derived CDR1 and CDR2 are SGHDN and FVKESK. CDR3 size: 15 residues. Trimming shortened V by 0 bases and J by 2 bases, and 10 bases separated the two germline ends. CDR3 region: CASSQEQQENYGYTF. The DNA for the CDR3 is TGTGCCAGCAGCCAAGAACAACAGGAAAACTATGGCTACACCTTC.

The J gene is TRBJ2-5, the V gene TRBV27; 10 nucleotides line up with TRBD2. The J segment lost 7 bases and the V segment lost 4 bases, leaving 9 bases of the junction unmatched. The CDR3 runs to 15 residues. Germline CDR1 reads MNHEY; CDR2 reads SMNVEV (reference sequence). The CDR3 coding sequence is TGTGCCAGCAGTTCCCTAGCGGGGGCCATTGGGACCCAGTACTTC. Protein: CASSSLAGAIGTQYF.

This sequence joins TRBV5-4 and TRBJ2-5; TRBD2 agrees at 8 bases. J was trimmed by 5 bases and V by 4 bases; bases with no gene match: 4. The CDR3 loop spans 13 amino acids. Germline CDR1 SGHNT, CDR2 YYREEE (reference sequence). CDR3 DNA: TGTGCCAGCAGCGTCCCGGGGGGGGAGACCCAGTACTTC. Translation gives CASSVPGGETQYF.

This clone was observed a few times. The chain combines TRBV5-5 with TRBJ2-1; 7 nucleotides agree with TRBD1. V lost 5 bases and J lost 4; bases outside the gene matches: 3. CDR1 and CDR2 (germline): SGHKS, YYEKEE (reference sequence). The CDR3 has 13 amino acids. The CDR3 reads CASRQTGYNEQFF. The CDR3 DNA sequence: TGTGCCAGCAGACAGACAGGGTACAATGAGCAGTTCTTC.

This clone was observed once. The genes are TRBV9 and TRBJ1-4; D remains ambiguous. Looked up from germline, CDR1 is SGDLS and CDR2 is YYNGEE. V lost 0 bases and J 4 bases, leaving 10 bases between the germline ends. The CDR3 has 15 amino acids. The CDR3 region has the DNA TGTGCCAGCAGCGTAGGAAACGGAGTTAATGAAAAACTGTTTTTT. Its protein is CASSVGNGVNEKLFF.

The rearrangement links TRBV13 to TRBJ2-7, with TRBD2 matching 8 bases. CDR1 and CDR2 (germline): PRHDT, FYEKMQ (reference sequence). After removal of 3 bases from V and 6 bases from J, the junction contained 10 bases not matched to a gene. This CDR3 spans 15 amino acids. The CDR3 spells CASSFGRAYSSEQYF. CDR3 nucleotides: TGTGCCAGCAGCTTCGGGAGGGCCTATTCCAGCGAGCAGTACTTC.

V is TRBV29-1 and J is TRBJ1-1, with 11 bases fitting TRBD1. Per the germline V gene, CDR1 is SQVTM and CDR2 is ANQGSEA. With 5 bases clipped from V and 11 bases from J, the junction kept 7 bases outside the gene matches. The CDR3 runs 12 residues. The CDR3 sequence: CSVTGQGALAFF. The CDR3 bases are TGCAGCGTTACCGGACAGGGGGCATTGGCTTTCTTT.

V and J are TRBV5-6 and TRBJ1-1, with D tentatively TRBD1 (5 bases). CDR1 is SGHDT and CDR2 is YYEEEE in the germline V gene. The CDR3 totals 16 residues. V shed 4 bases and J shed 6 bases, with 22 bases lying between them. The CDR3: CASSGGRTNTNAEAFF. In DNA form, the CDR3 reads TGTGCCAGCAGCGGGGGGAGGACCAATACCAACGCTGAAGCTTTCTTT. The entire variable domain, with the rest obtained from reference TRBV5-6 and TRBJ1-1, is as follows: DAGVTQSPTHLIKTRGQQVTLRCSPKSGHDTVSWYQQALGQGPQFIFQYYEEEERQRGNFPDRFSGHQFPNYSSELNVNALLLGDSALYLCASSGGRTNTNAEAFFGQGTRLTVV.

The chain couples TRBV30 to TRBJ1-1; D call uncertain. The germline CDR1 and CDR2 sequences are GTSNPN and SVGIG (reference sequence). The CDR3 has 12 residues. Deletions cut 3 bases from V and 8 bases from J, with 13 bases between. CDR3 protein: CAWSRPEGEAFF. In DNA form, the CDR3 reads TGTGCCTGGAGCAGACCCGAGGGCGAAGCTTTCTTT.

The chain recombines TRBV2 with TRBJ2-7; D perhaps matches TRBD2 (5 bases). CDR3 size: 13 residues. Germline CDR1 and CDR2: SNHLY and FYNNEI. V was cut by 10 bases and J by 0 bases, with 13 bases left in between. The CDR3 loop is CATKRPDSYEQYF. CDR3 DNA sequence: TGTGCCACCAAGCGGCCGGACTCCTACGAGCAGTACTTC.

The V call is TRBV25-1, the J call TRBJ2-7; 7 bases are shared with TRBD1. CDR1 and CDR2 (germline): MGHDK, SYGVNS. The CDR3 contains 13 residues. After removal of 8 bases from V and 3 bases from J, the junction contained 7 bases not matched to a gene. CDR3 protein: CASETGFSYEQYF. The CDR3 coding sequence is TGTGCCAGCGAGACAGGGTTTAGCTACGAGCAGTACTTC.

This clone has a single count. The genes are TRBV15 and TRBJ2-7; 7 bases are shared with TRBD2. The germline V gene encodes CDR1 LNHNV and CDR2 YYDKDF (reference sequence). V trimming: 4 bases; J trimming: 3 bases; junction bases outside the gene matches: 9. The CDR3 totals 15 residues. DNA for the CDR3: TGTGCCACCAGCAAGAGCGGGGCGGGGAGCTACGAGCAGTACTTC. Protein product: CATSKSGAGSYEQYF.

The genes are TRBV5-1 and TRBJ2-3, with a tentative D call TRBD2 (6 bases). The V gene's germline CDR1 is SGHRS and CDR2 YFSETQ. V gave up 5 bases and J gave up 11 bases, with 15 bases separating them. The CDR3 length is 12 residues. The CDR3 spells CASRETGGRQYF. CDR3 sequence (DNA): TGCGCCAGCAGGGAAACCGGAGGGAGGCAGTATTTT.

On this clone itself: An end of the junction differs from the germline gene, which may be a read error. The chain is built from TRBV6-5 and TRBJ1-2; TRBD1 matches at 11 bases. Germline CDR1 reads MNHEY; CDR2 reads SVGAGI. The CDR3 contains 13 residues. The CDR3 loop is CASSFGDRGSYAF. The DNA of the CDR3 is TGTGCCAGCAGTTTCGGGGACAGGGGGAGCTACGCCTTC.

The rearrangement joins TRBV7-3 to TRBJ2-2; 8 bases fit TRBD1. After removal of 2 bases from V and 4 bases from J, the junction contained 0 bases not matched to a gene. The CDR3 has 14 amino acids. Germline values: CDR1 SGHTA, CDR2 FQGTGA. CDR3 bases: TGTGCCAGCAGCTTAGACAGGGGCACCGGGGAGCTGTTTTTT. This encodes CASSLDRGTGELFF.

The chain joins TRBV11-2 to TRBJ2-7; 7 bases match TRBD1. Germline trimming cut 0 bases from V and 9 bases from J; bases unmatched to any gene: 11. This CDR3 comprises 15 residues. CDR1 is SGHAT and CDR2 is FQNNGV in the germline V gene. The CDR3 nucleotides are TGTGCCAGCAGCTTAGAGGGACAGCCGTCCTTGGTGCAGTACTTC. Translation gives CASSLEGQPSLVQYF.